This TCR beta chain emerged from a study of T cells after yellow fever vaccination. Background on the study: Fractions with few cells were prepared using SMART-Seq v4 Ultra Low Input. Notes on the study in general: Post-booster reappearance was seen for most primary-vaccination clones (96% CD4, 80% to 90% CD8).

TCR cDNA, made by 5'RACE template switching, carried an added universal primer site and UMIs. TCRdb passed the 5' RACE reads through MiXCR, listing each CDR3 protein once. This table holds under 250,000 distinct CDR3 sequences, about 3% found once. In its sample, this clonotype was seen a few times. Its antigen is still unknown. CDR1 WNHNN and CDR2 SYGVQD come from the germline V gene (reference sequence). The CDR3 is made up of 17 amino acids. V was pared by 1 base and J by 6 bases, with 19 bases between. The TCR was taken from a man younger than 35 who received the YFV17D yellow fever vaccine. The genes are TRBV10-1 and TRBJ1-5; D is perhaps TRBD1 (6 bases). The sample was CD4+ T cells sorted from PBMCs, taken 10 days after the yellow fever booster vaccination. This CDR3 reads CASSELTVRGGRQPQHF. CDR3 nucleotide sequence: TGCGCCAGCAGTGAGTTAACCGTCAGGGGAGGACGTCAGCCCCAGCATTTT.